Sequencing of this T cell receptor (beta chain) was carried out in a study of cytomegalovirus exposure and HLA in healthy donors (TCRdb year 2017). Regarding the research as a whole: An earlier analysis of roughly 500 of the donors reported approximately 260 Gb of sequence data and 95 million to 120 million unique TCR beta sequences obtained from 180 million or so T cells. An early release that covered fewer than 800 HLA-typed donors contained around 300 gigabases of sequencing data and approximately 85 million unique TCR sequences. Of the roughly 420 genotyped donors, 65% to 90% were placed in the genetic ancestry cluster associated with self-reported Caucasian donors. The study aimed to test whether signatures of past pathogen exposure could be identified by cataloging public T cell receptors. Using immunosequencing, the study profiled T cell repertoires from 500 to 800 subjects and related those repertoires to cytomegalovirus serostatus. A separate validation cohort of approximately 130 different subjects was used in addition to the roughly 640-subject first cohort. To predict cytomegalovirus infection status, the study brought together high-throughput TCR immunosequencing, statistical association of individual TCRs with disease status, and machine learning. In a later analysis, previously published TCR beta repertoires from about 670 donors were re-analyzed and high-resolution HLA genotyping was added so that TCR occurrence patterns could be studied. Rather than drawing on any new phenotypic data, the later analysis identified candidate immune exposures from TCR beta sequences and the way those sequences occurred across donors. To decide whether each TCR beta V gene segment behaved as functional or pseudogenic, an earlier analysis of approximately 600 of the donors relied on high-throughput TCR beta sequencing. Donor age, sex, ethnicity and CMV serostatus were collected together with the repertoire data. Genome-wide SNP genotypes for about 65% of the 666 donors were used in a later genetic analysis, which treated that subset as a discovery cohort. Every repertoire in the discovery cohort had been generated on one and the same sequencing platform. HLA typing covered class I and class II loci at four-digit resolution. The number of typed donors differed by locus: 629-630 for A, B, C, DRB1 and DQB1; 522 for DQA1; 606 for DPA1; and approximately 450 for DPB1. A few DR-DQ haplotypes were treated as single units for association and clustering because of strong linkage in the cohort. On average, around 240,000 unique TCR beta nucleotide sequences were sequenced per donor among 350 to 400 genotyped donors of the cohort, with around 19% of those sequences being non-productive.

Libraries came from the immunoSEQ multiplex PCR assay. For the multiplex PCR, a mixture combining 60 forward primers for TCR Vbeta segments and 13 reverse primers for TCR Jbeta segments was used. Amplification of the CDR3 region of rearranged TCR beta genes was performed with a multiplex PCR assay on genomic DNA. On the Illumina HiSeq System, the amplified TCR beta libraries were sequenced as 87-base-pair reads. The original pipeline was this. A later analysis counted 65 million to 90 million unique TCR beta chains across the roughly 700 repertoires, and some 11 million of these chains were shared by at least two donors. Raw reads were error-corrected and collapsed into unique sequences with a nearest-neighbor algorithm that merged closely related sequences to remove PCR and sequencing errors. CDR3 sequences were aligned to IMGT reference sequences to assign V, D and J gene segments. For a sequence to be retained, at least a six-nucleotide match to both a V gene segment and a J gene segment was required. Rearrangements were called productive when the CDR3 lacked stop codons and stayed in frame with V and J; all others were non-productive. Following IMGT convention, CDR3 was defined as the stretch from the second conserved V-encoded cysteine up to the conserved J-encoded phenylalanine. The earlier analysis of about 560 of the donors excluded any sequence lacking an unambiguous match to a single V gene segment. In an earlier analysis of a few hundred of the donors, V segments were called functional above 56.7% productive rearrangements and were called segregating when the between-donor standard deviation exceeded 5%. To diagnose cytomegalovirus status from the catalog of TCR beta chain sequences, a statistical classification framework was built. A later analysis assigned V and J genes by comparing TCR nucleotide sequences with IMGT/GENE-DB human TR gene sequences. Using the TCRdist pipeline, a later analysis assigned CDR3 sequences along with most-parsimonious VDJ recombination scenarios. In a later analysis, every TCR beta chain was defined by the combination of its CDR3 amino acid sequence and its V-gene family, and reads without a unique V-gene family were dropped. In a later analysis, fewer than 650 highly shared, low-generation-probability nucleotide sequences were removed to address suspected cross-contamination and a sequencing artifact. In a later analysis, a clonal expansion index for each public chain was calculated from normalized within-repertoire ranks of inferred template counts. In a later analysis, generation probabilities were computed using a VDJ recombination model fitted to out-of-frame rearrangements, and the results were checked against IGoR. In a later analysis, hypergeometric tests were used to score TCR-TCR, TCR-HLA and TCR-CMV co-occurrence, with a repertoire-size bias correction applied to TCR pairs. To estimate false discovery rates, a later analysis permuted the HLA or CMV assignments 20 times. In a later analysis, co-occurring TCRs were grouped using DBSCAN, with TCRdist sequence similarity added in when clustering inside HLA-allele-positive subsets. Repertoires with fewer than 30,000 or more than 120,000 public chains, plus five repertoires with anomalous nucleotide sharing, were excluded from co-occurrence clustering. Sourced from immuneACCESS, this table was stored by TCRdb with only in-frame sequences that have V and J called. A share of the clones is absent; for the studies checked, an unresolved V gene accounts for under half, and the remainder has no known explanation. V, J and clone size were drawn from that table, and D and trimming were deduced from the DNA. In all, the sample holds approximately 150,000 clones, and about two thirds of those were seen once. In total, the top ten clones hold approximately 2.1% of the sample.

The germline V gene sets CDR1 to LGHNA and CDR2 to YNFKEQ. There are 16 amino acids in the CDR3, from cysteine to phenylalanine inclusive. Kept here is only the CDR3 DNA, which spans 48 bases and is read in frame from base 1. What the research found in general, with its limitations: In an earlier analysis of some 540 of the donors, most TCR beta V segments appeared in productive rearrangements about 87% or about 30% of the time, broadly matching IMGT annotations. Roughly 17 rarely observed V segments, including chromosome 9 orphons, were excluded from the earlier analysis of several hundred of the donors because counts were too low. The presence/absence analyses assumed that sequencing depth was roughly uniform across donors, and that assumption may not be true. Most CMV-associated TCR beta chains appeared to be HLA-restricted in a later analysis, and the HLA associations seemed to be driven largely by CMV exposure. Because the 87-base-pair reads could not distinguish some IMGT-functional V segments, including TRBV6-2 and TRBV6-3, those segments were excluded. The authors suggested that the approach could potentially be generalized to other disease states and immunological phenotypes. Assigning TCR associations to individual alleles was difficult when HLA alleles, especially DR and DQ, strongly co-occurred. The study listed 170 or so TCR beta chains as associated with cytomegalovirus. Several of the top co-occurrence clusters appeared to be linked to parvovirus B19, influenza, CMV and Epstein-Barr virus, according to a later analysis. According to a later genetic analysis, donors in an Asian-associated ancestry cluster had fewer N-insertions in productive TCRs than the roughly 670-donor mean. Because HLA typing was missing for some donors at each locus, association tests included only the typed subset. Across donors, most TCR sequences were observed very rarely, whereas some public TCRs were present in many individuals. A further reported finding was that TCR beta sequences accurately predicted the HLA-A and HLA-B alleles for most subjects in the first cohort. At a false discovery rate of 0.05, a later analysis linked 16,951 TCR beta sequences to specific HLA alleles. A later genetic analysis associated a missense DCLRE1C variant with V-gene and J-gene trimming of TCR beta chains, and an independent cohort replicated the association. Correlated functional status among segregating V segments might reflect linkage disequilibrium, but an unknown experimental factor could not be ruled out. A group of highly shared sequence variants was considered likely to be a technical artifact of the sequencing pipeline. This cohort had only TCR beta chains sequenced, and the lack of alpha or paired-chain data limited which features could be detected. Cytomegalovirus status was reported to be diagnosed by the classifier with high specificity and sensitivity in both the original and validation cohorts. In a later analysis, HLA-associated TCR beta chains showed more clonal expansion and lower generation probabilities than non-associated chains that were equally common. CMV serostatus was the only immune exposure information available for the cohort. In a later analysis, the rate of TCR association differed among HLA loci, with DRB1 alleles having the most associated TCRs and HLA-C alleles having the fewest. In vitro tests confirmed that a few of the cytomegalovirus-associated TCR beta chains recognize cytomegalovirus antigens.

A note on this clone: The antigen it binds to is not known. One base away there is no much larger clone; base qualities are not given.

The cohort was made up of approximately 670 healthy bone marrow donors. All cohort members were sampled while nominally healthy, although unrecorded immune exposures were likely present. The donor tested CMV seronegative and was one of the 352 seronegative cohort members. A peripheral blood sample was collected from each donor, and TCR beta sequencing was performed on peripheral blood mononuclear cells. Genomic DNA extraction from the blood cell samples was performed with the Qiagen DNeasy Blood Extraction Kit. This chain joins TRBV4-2 to TRBJ2-5, with 7 bases in between that match TRBD1. Near its end, the DNA agrees better with TRBJ2-7, so the J call may be wrong. The specimen was PBMCs. The receptor's source is a man aged 40-55 years in good health and CMV-seronegative. The nucleotide sequence reads as follows: TGTGCCAGCAGCCGAACAGGGGTACAGGCCTCCTACGAGCAGTACTTC. This is translated as CASSRTGVQASYEQYF.